Listed below are T cell receptor beta chains from one sample, sequenced in a study of blood T cells in healthy people across ages. TCRdb processed the 5' RACE reads anew with MiXCR; each CDR3 protein has one entry. This sample has roughly 1.4 million distinct CDR3 sequences, with 45% to 70% found just once. Sequencing was done on a sample of blood. These receptors all come from a man aged 18 to 30 in good health. CDR3s include the opening cysteine and the closing phenylalanine or tryptophan. The order of the fields is J gene, V gene, clone size, CDR3 protein. Not all rows give a size; the values are once, few, many and, for expanded clones, a class.

j_call: TRBJ2-1; v_call: TRBV7-9; clone_size: NA; cdr3_aa: CASSFSLVGGNEQFF
j_call: TRBJ2-7; v_call: TRBV3-1; clone_size: NA; cdr3_aa: CASSAEVWTRTYEQYF
j_call: TRBJ2-1; v_call: TRBV7-6; clone_size: once; cdr3_aa: CASSLASGSQNEQFF
j_call: TRBJ2-3; v_call: TRBV4-3; clone_size: NA; cdr3_aa: CASSQVPWDTQYF
j_call: NA; v_call: TRBV4-1; clone_size: NA; cdr3_aa: CASSRDRDLGYEQYF
j_call: TRBJ2-5; v_call: TRBV2; clone_size: NA; cdr3_aa: CASRGAFQETQYF
j_call: TRBJ1-1; v_call: TRBV2; clone_size: NA; cdr3_aa: CASSVPQRGEAFF
j_call: TRBJ2-1; v_call: TRBV25-1; clone_size: NA; cdr3_aa: CVSSPPSGTGSNNEQFF
j_call: NA; v_call: TRBV15; clone_size: few; cdr3_aa: CATSTSRQGGYEQYF
j_call: NA; v_call: TRBV6-1; clone_size: NA; cdr3_aa: CASSEALGKGTQYF
j_call: TRBJ2-7; v_call: TRBV4-1; clone_size: NA; cdr3_aa: CASSQERKYSYEQYF
j_call: TRBJ2-2; v_call: TRBV24-1; clone_size: NA; cdr3_aa: CATSDSGTGELFF
j_call: TRBJ1-2; v_call: TRBV25-1; clone_size: NA; cdr3_aa: CASSEIEVRNGYTF
j_call: TRBJ2-5; v_call: TRBV11-2; clone_size: NA; cdr3_aa: CASSPGLQRTVETQYF
j_call: TRBJ1-2; v_call: TRBV6-1; clone_size: NA; cdr3_aa: CASRPLSLRVLNYGYTF
j_call: TRBJ2-5; v_call: TRBV20-1; clone_size: few; cdr3_aa: CSARRRQGLQTQYF
j_call: TRBJ1-1; v_call: TRBV6-5; clone_size: NA; cdr3_aa: CASSYSEGAAEAFF
j_call: TRBJ1-1; v_call: TRBV6-5; clone_size: NA; cdr3_aa: CAARDNTEAFF
j_call: TRBJ2-5; v_call: TRBV10-2; clone_size: few; cdr3_aa: CASSLLTTGTGQETQYF
j_call: TRBJ2-1; v_call: TRBV29-1; clone_size: NA; cdr3_aa: CSVEAPTREQFF
j_call: TRBJ1-1; v_call: TRBV5-1; clone_size: NA; cdr3_aa: CASSYTGTGRFTEAFF
j_call: TRBJ2-1; v_call: TRBV2; clone_size: NA; cdr3_aa: CASGVWSNEQFF
j_call: TRBJ1-2; v_call: TRBV6-5; clone_size: once; cdr3_aa: CASSYRGTYTF
j_call: TRBJ1-2; v_call: TRBV21-1; clone_size: NA; cdr3_aa: CASSKEAKGPGYTF
j_call: NA; v_call: TRBV21-1; clone_size: NA; cdr3_aa: CASQGTGSHEQYF
j_call: TRBJ2-1; v_call: TRBV5-8; clone_size: few; cdr3_aa: CASSTSWANEQFF
j_call: TRBJ2-5; v_call: TRBV5-8; clone_size: NA; cdr3_aa: CASRIGLLREQYF
j_call: TRBJ2-1; v_call: TRBV20-1; clone_size: once; cdr3_aa: CSASGTGAGDEQFF
j_call: TRBJ1-1; v_call: TRBV7-9; clone_size: NA; cdr3_aa: CASSLAVGSGEAFF
j_call: TRBJ2-1; v_call: TRBV5-5; clone_size: NA; cdr3_aa: CASSLGQVPFF
j_call: TRBJ2-1; v_call: TRBV20-1; clone_size: few; cdr3_aa: CSARDPKTGLDEQFF
j_call: TRBJ2-5; v_call: TRBV18; clone_size: NA; cdr3_aa: CASSPSGVKTQYF
j_call: TRBJ2-3; v_call: TRBV5-1; clone_size: NA; cdr3_aa: CARSLEWTTDTQYF
j_call: TRBJ2-1; v_call: TRBV27; clone_size: NA; cdr3_aa: CASSLWRGGNNEQFF
j_call: TRBJ1-4; v_call: TRBV7-9; clone_size: NA; cdr3_aa: CASRDSSAAEKLFF
j_call: TRBJ1-6; v_call: TRBV6-2/TRBV6-3; clone_size: few; cdr3_aa: CASSYGTSNSPLHF
j_call: TRBJ1-1; v_call: TRBV7-9; clone_size: NA; cdr3_aa: CASSLPSGSLNTEAFF
j_call: TRBJ2-5; v_call: TRBV3-1; clone_size: NA; cdr3_aa: CASSQLDNQETQYF
j_call: TRBJ2-1; v_call: TRBV2; clone_size: NA; cdr3_aa: CASRPSWYNEQFF
j_call: TRBJ2-3; v_call: TRBV6-5; clone_size: NA; cdr3_aa: CASSYFGGWGDTQYF
j_call: TRBJ2-7; v_call: TRBV6-1; clone_size: NA; cdr3_aa: CASSDVGTAYEQYF
j_call: TRBJ2-1; v_call: TRBV4-1; clone_size: NA; cdr3_aa: CASSSQGFEQFF
j_call: TRBJ2-7; v_call: TRBV4-3; clone_size: NA; cdr3_aa: CASSQVGGGAYEQYF
j_call: TRBJ2-1; v_call: TRBV24-1; clone_size: NA; cdr3_aa: CATSDLQGGDRAYNEQFF
j_call: TRBJ2-5; v_call: TRBV15; clone_size: NA; cdr3_aa: CATSRGPSSDFQETQYF
j_call: TRBJ1-2; v_call: TRBV12-3/TRBV12-4; clone_size: many; cdr3_aa: CASSLGTGGGYTF
j_call: TRBJ2-1; v_call: TRBV27; clone_size: NA; cdr3_aa: CATTAGGPINEQFF
j_call: TRBJ1-1; v_call: TRBV5-5; clone_size: few; cdr3_aa: CASSPSRVYTEAFF
j_call: TRBJ2-4; v_call: TRBV11-2; clone_size: once; cdr3_aa: CASNPLDSLSQYF
j_call: TRBJ2-4; v_call: TRBV5-5; clone_size: NA; cdr3_aa: CASSLSNLLPRNIQYF
j_call: TRBJ2-5; v_call: TRBV29-1; clone_size: once; cdr3_aa: CSVDFVYNEQYF
j_call: TRBJ2-5; v_call: TRBV18; clone_size: few; cdr3_aa: CASSPPVEETQYF
j_call: TRBJ2-3; v_call: TRBV7-2; clone_size: once; cdr3_aa: CASRLTGTSSQYF
j_call: TRBJ1-4; v_call: TRBV7-9; clone_size: NA; cdr3_aa: CASSLSLDLEKLFF
j_call: TRBJ2-2; v_call: TRBV6-5; clone_size: once; cdr3_aa: CASSYESGELFF